The sequence of this T cell receptor beta chain was determined in a study of Graves' ophthalmopathy and Graves' hyperthyroidism (dated by TCRdb to 2017 to 2018). Background for the entire study: Peripheral blood was collected at initial diagnosis, before any treatment. TCR beta repertoire signatures were used to distinguish Graves' ophthalmopathy from Graves' hyperthyroidism and to predict progression to ophthalmopathy. In total, some 140 blood samples were TCR-sequenced: 43 ophthalmopathy, over 70 hyperthyroidism and around 17 hyperthyroidism-to-ophthalmopathy patients. A discovery set of 100 patients (43 ophthalmopathy, 55 to 60 stable hyperthyroidism) was enrolled to explore V-J signatures distinguishing ophthalmopathy from hyperthyroidism. An independent validation cohort was composed of some 18 hyperthyroidism patients and more than 15 patients who later progressed from hyperthyroidism to ophthalmopathy. In over 5 hyperthyroidism patients, the T-cell repertoire of thyroid tissue was compared with the T-cell repertoire of blood. Following sample collection, hyperthyroidism patients were given methimazole at a starting dose of 30 mg daily, and ophthalmopathy patients were given high-dose intravenous methylprednisolone. For training and testing, the 100 or so patients in the discovery cohort were randomly divided in a 7:3 ratio. The investigation overall reported the following: In validation, the model predicted ophthalmopathy progression with more than 55% sensitivity and about 77% specificity; some 13 predicted patients were CT-confirmed with GO in a median of approximately 6.5 months. Sample size was not predetermined statistically, and investigators were not blinded to group allocation. Most expanded thyroid clonotypes with frequency above 0.001 were also detected in blood, suggesting blood repertoires may reflect the thyroid immune response. Ophthalmopathy was separated from stable hyperthyroidism by the 13-signature model with just under 90% sensitivity and roughly 83% specificity in cross-validation and with 80%/75% in the test set.

Hyperthyroidism was considered stable if no progression to ophthalmopathy occurred within 18 months of follow-up. The hyperthyroidism patients were 18 to 65 years old and newly diagnosed, with a disease duration of less than 2 months. Patients with other autoimmune diseases, uncontrolled infections, pregnancy or lactation were excluded. Clinical symptoms, serum thyroxine, TRAb, thyroid ultrasound and orbital computed tomography formed the basis of the diagnosis. Using Ficoll-Paque density gradient centrifugation, PBMCs were isolated from less than 13 ml of fresh peripheral blood. Total RNA was extracted using Trizol reagent, and RNA quality was checked on an Agilent 2100 Bioanalyzer. For repertoire sequencing, the TCR beta CDR3 regions were amplified from RNA transcripts. The first round was an RT-PCR using HTBI primers with the Qiagen OneStep RT-PCR kit, and this first round was followed by a second-round multiplex PCR, then size selection and purification. Sequencing of the libraries was carried out on an Illumina HiSeq2000 in paired-end mode with 100 bp reads. As for the original processing: SOAPnuke was used to process the reads, throwing out any read that had adapters, had uncalled bases, had a mean Phred below 15, or lacked an exact constant-primer or identifier match. High-quality paired reads were merged with COPE v1.2.5. Clonotypes were defined as unique nucleotide sequences and were aligned to IMGT TRB V, D and J references using MiTCR v1.1. Analysis was restricted to V-J combinations with a frequency above 0.0001, which covered 98% to 99.2% of repertoires. For each V-J combination, a TCR clonal expansion and chaos score was defined as F50 clonal expansion divided by the chaos observed in the TCRdist matrix. Welch's t-statistics and random forest were used to reduce features to 13 V-J combinations, which were fed into a naive Bayes classifier. Thyroid-blood repertoire similarity was quantified with the Morisita-Horn index. The raw public reads went through TCRdb reprocessing: fastp at Q25, MiXCR clone calling, in-frame beta chains kept. Rows matching on CDR3 protein sequence are summarized as one entry with the most common DNA and genes. The V and J calls, along with clone size, are taken from TCRdb and not from the paper's own processing. The sample records 600,000 to 650,000 distinct CDR3 sequences, 22% of which are singletons. The top ten clones comprise approximately 7.7% of the sample.

CDR1 MNHNS and CDR2 SASEGT are derived from the germline V gene. The CDR3 runs 11 amino acids, cysteine and phenylalanine included. Only the CDR3 portion is preserved as DNA: 33 bases, with reading frame beginning at the first base. V has 6 bases trimmed and J has 13 bases trimmed; junction bases matching no gene number 8. The table lists this clonotype with many counts. The antigen this receptor binds is unknown. No quality values exist for individual bases; no much larger clone is one base distant. The clonotype originates from a woman in her late teens or twenties with stable Graves' hyperthyroidism. Some clones in this sample may be carry-over from other donors' samples. Donor details come from another sample of the same person, matched by shared clones. Sample: peripheral blood. The chain is assembled from TRBV6-1 and TRBJ1-2; 7 of the junction bases match TRBD1. The CDR3 protein sequence reads: CASRLTGLSTF. The sequence in DNA is TGTGCCAGCAGATTGACAGGGCTTTCCACCTTC.